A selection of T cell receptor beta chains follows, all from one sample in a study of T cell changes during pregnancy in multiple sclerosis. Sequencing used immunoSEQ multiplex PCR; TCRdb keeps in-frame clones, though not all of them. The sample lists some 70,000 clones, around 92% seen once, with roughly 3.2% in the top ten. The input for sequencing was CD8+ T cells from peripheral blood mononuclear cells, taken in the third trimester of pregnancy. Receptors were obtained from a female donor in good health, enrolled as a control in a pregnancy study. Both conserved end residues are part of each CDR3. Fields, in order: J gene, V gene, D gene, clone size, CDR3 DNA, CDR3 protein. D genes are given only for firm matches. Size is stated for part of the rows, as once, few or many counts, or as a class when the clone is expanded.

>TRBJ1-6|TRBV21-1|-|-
TGTGCCAGACGATTAATTCGGACAGGGGCTAAGTCCTATAATTCACCCCTCCACTTT
CARRLIRTGAKSYNSPLHF
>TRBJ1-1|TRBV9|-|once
TGTGCCAGCAGCGTAGAGCCGTCGCTCTCCATCACTGAAGCTTTCTTT
CASSVEPSLSITEAFF
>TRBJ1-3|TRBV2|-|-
TGTGCCAGCGCCTCGGCCTCGTCCCGCGGGGTGGGGTCTGGAAACACCATATATTTT
CASASASSRGVGSGNTIYF
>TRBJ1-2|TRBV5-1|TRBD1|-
TGCGCCAGCAGCACCGCCGGGACAGGGACAAATGGCTACACCTTC
CASSTAGTGTNGYTF
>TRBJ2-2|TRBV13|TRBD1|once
TGTGCCAGCAGCCCCGGCCGGGACAGGGCAACCGGGGAGCTGTTTTTT
CASSPGRDRATGELFF
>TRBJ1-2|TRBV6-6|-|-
TGTGCCAGCAGTTATCCGGGAGATACCTATGGCTACACCTTC
CASSYPGDTYGYTF
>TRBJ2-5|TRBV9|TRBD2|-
TGTGCCAGCAGCGTAGGACTAGCGGGGGGAAGAGAGACCCAGTACTTC
CASSVGLAGGRETQYF
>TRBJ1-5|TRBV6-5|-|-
TGTGCCAGCAATAGCGGGAGTGGGCCCCAGCATTTT
CASNSGSGPQHF
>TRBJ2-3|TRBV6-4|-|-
TGTGCCAGCAGTGACAGGGGGACAGATACGCAGTATTTT
CASSDRGTDTQYF
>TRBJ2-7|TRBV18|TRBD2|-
TGTGCCAGCTCACCACGGGAGGTAGCGGGGATGTACGAGCAGTACTTC
CASSPREVAGMYEQYF
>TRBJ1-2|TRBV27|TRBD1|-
TGTGCCAGCAGTCCCAGACAGGGGATTTATCAGTATGGCTACACCTTC
CASSPRQGIYQYGYTF
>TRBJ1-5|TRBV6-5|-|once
TGTGCCAGCAGTTACATTAATAGCAATCAGCCCCAGCATTTT
CASSYINSNQPQHF
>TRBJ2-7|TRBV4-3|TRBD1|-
TGCGCCAGCAGCCAAGCGACAGGGGGCTTCACGGAGCAGTACTTC
CASSQATGGFTEQYF
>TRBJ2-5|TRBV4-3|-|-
TGCGCCAGCAGCCAAGTACGTGCGCCCGGGAAGACCCAGTACTTC
CASSQVRAPGKTQYF
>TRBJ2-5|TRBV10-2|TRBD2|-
TGCGCCAGCAGTGAGCCTACCGCAGCGGGATGGGAGACCCAGTACTTC
CASSEPTAAGWETQYF
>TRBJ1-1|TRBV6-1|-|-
TGTGCCAGCAGTGAAGAGTGGGCGAACACTGAAGCTTTCTTT
CASSEEWANTEAFF
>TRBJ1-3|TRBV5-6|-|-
TGTGCCAGCAGCTTGTTGCCCACAGTTAACTCTGGAAACACCATATATTTT
CASSLLPTVNSGNTIYF